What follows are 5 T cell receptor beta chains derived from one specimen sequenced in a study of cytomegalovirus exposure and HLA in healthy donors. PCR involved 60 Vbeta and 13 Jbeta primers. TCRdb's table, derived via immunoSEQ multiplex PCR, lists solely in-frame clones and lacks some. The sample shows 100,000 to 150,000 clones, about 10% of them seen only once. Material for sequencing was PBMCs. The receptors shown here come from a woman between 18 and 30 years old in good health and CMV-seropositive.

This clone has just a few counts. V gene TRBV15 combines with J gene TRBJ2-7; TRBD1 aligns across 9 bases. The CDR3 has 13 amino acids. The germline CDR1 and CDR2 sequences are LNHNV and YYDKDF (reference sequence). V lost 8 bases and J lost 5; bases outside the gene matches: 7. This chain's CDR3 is CATPEDRGHEQYF. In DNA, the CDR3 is TGTGCCACCCCCGAGGACAGGGGACACGAGCAGTACTTC.

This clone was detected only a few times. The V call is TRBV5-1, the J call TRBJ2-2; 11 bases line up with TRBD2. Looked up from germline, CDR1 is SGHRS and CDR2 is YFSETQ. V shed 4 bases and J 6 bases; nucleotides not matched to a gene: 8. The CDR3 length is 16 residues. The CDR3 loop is CASSRIAGGPSGELFF. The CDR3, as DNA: TGCGCCAGCAGCAGGATAGCGGGAGGGCCTTCCGGGGAGCTGTTTTTT.

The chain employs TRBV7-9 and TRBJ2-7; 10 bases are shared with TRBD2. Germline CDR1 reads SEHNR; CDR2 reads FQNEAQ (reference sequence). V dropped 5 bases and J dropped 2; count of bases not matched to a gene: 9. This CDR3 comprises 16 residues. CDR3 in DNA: TGTGCCAGCAGCGCCACCGGACTAGCGGATCCCTACGAGCAGTACTTC. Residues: CASSATGLADPYEQYF.

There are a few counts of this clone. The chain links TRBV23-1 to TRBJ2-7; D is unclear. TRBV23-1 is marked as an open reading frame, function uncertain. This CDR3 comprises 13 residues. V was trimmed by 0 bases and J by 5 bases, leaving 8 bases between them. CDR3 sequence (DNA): TGCGCCAGCAGTCAATCCTCACCGGACGAGCAGTACTTC. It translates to CASSQSSPDEQYF.

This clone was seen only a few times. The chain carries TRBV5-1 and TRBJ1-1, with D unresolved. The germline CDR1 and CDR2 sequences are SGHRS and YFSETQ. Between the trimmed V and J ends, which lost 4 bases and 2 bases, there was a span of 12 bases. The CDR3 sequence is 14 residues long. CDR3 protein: CASSLIGLNTEAFF. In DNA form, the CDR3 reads TGCGCCAGCAGCCTAATCGGTCTTAACACTGAAGCTTTCTTT.